A single sample is the source of the 21 T cell receptor beta chains below, sequenced in a study of OX40 agonist ivuxolimab in advanced cancers. Measured with immunoSEQ multiplex PCR; TCRdb has only the in-frame clones, and not every one. In the table there are tens of thousands of clones, roughly 84% of which are singletons. Sequencing used CD4+ or CD8+ T cells sorted from blood, obtained in a trial of the OX40 agonist ivuxolimab. These TCRs come from an adult with an advanced solid tumor such as melanoma, head and neck, liver or kidney cancer.

This clone was seen more than once but under ten times. The rearrangement joins TRBV11-2 to TRBJ1-2; D not certain. Trimming left V 4 bases short and J 4 bases short, with 16 bases between. There are 15 residues in the CDR3. Germline assignment: CDR1 SGHAT and CDR2 FQNNGV. CDR3 sequence (DNA): TGTGCCAGCAGCTCCCTTGGGCGGGTTCTCTATGGCTACACCTTC. As protein: CASSSLGRVLYGYTF.

This clone was picked up one time. The rearrangement joins TRBV5-1 to TRBJ2-7; D might be TRBD1 (5 bases). There are 14 residues in the CDR3. Trimming took 0 bases from V and 2 from J, leaving 9 bases between them. Germline V gives CDR1 SGHRS, CDR2 YFSETQ. Written as DNA, the CDR3 is TGCGCCAGCAGCTTGGGGACACCCACCTACGAGCAGTACTTC. Residues: CASSLGTPTYEQYF.

The rearrangement joins TRBV11-3 to TRBJ2-1, with a weak D call TRBD1 (5 bases). V lost 1 base and J lost 8, with 12 bases in between. Germline values: CDR1 SGHNT, CDR2 YENEEA. The CDR3 is 14 residues long. CDR3 sequence: CASSLADSSHEQFF. CDR3 sequence (DNA): TGTGCCAGCAGCTTAGCCGACAGTAGCCATGAGCAGTTCTTC.

The V gene is TRBV5-1, the J gene TRBJ2-5; the D gene is possibly TRBD1 (6 bases). Trimming took 4 bases from V and 5 from J, leaving 15 bases between them. The CDR3 sequence is 14 residues long. Germline-derived CDR1 and CDR2 are SGHRS and YFSETQ. This CDR3 is CASSGATGSETQYF. The CDR3 DNA reads as TGCGCCAGCAGCGGGGCGACAGGATCCGAGACCCAGTACTTC.

This clone was counted once. V and J are TRBV5-5 and TRBJ2-7, with D possibly being TRBD2 (7 bases). The V end lost 4 bases, the J end lost 4 bases, and 18 bases lay between the germline ends. The CDR3 totals 15 residues. Germline V gene sequence: CDR1 SGHKS, CDR2 YYEKEE (reference sequence). CDR3 loop: CASSEAGASQYEQYV. The CDR3 DNA reads TGTGCCAGCAGCGAGGCGGGGGCGTCGCAATACGAGCAGTACGTC.

This sequence joins TRBV7-9 and TRBJ2-6; no definite D call. The CDR3 is 15 amino acids. Between the trimmed V and J ends, which lost 4 bases and 2 bases, there was a span of 9 bases. Germline lookup yields CDR1 SEHNR and CDR2 FQNEAQ (reference sequence). The CDR3 reads CASSSPRAGANVLTF. CDR3 coding DNA: TGTGCCAGCAGCTCGCCGAGAGCTGGGGCCAACGTCCTGACTTTC.

This clone was observed once. The V gene is TRBV5-4, the J gene TRBJ2-2, with D tentatively TRBD2 (5 bases). CDR1 is SGHNT, CDR2 YYREEE, per germline (reference sequence). The V gene lost 0 bases and the J gene lost 7 bases, with 13 bases spanning the gap. This CDR3 spans 15 amino acids. The CDR3 DNA sequence: TGTGCCAGCAGCTTGGGACGGGGAAAGAGCGGGGAGCTGTTTTTT. Translating it yields CASSLGRGKSGELFF.

The rearrangement links TRBV5-1 to TRBJ2-5; TRBD2 matches 7 bases. After removal of 7 bases from V and 1 base from J, the junction contained 7 bases not matched to a gene. The length of the CDR3 is 14 residues. Germline CDR1 reads SGHRS; CDR2 reads YFSETQ. The CDR3, as DNA: TGCGCCAGCCAGGACGGGGGGTCCCAAGAGACCCAGTACTTC. Its translation is CASQDGGSQETQYF.

V and J are TRBV19 and TRBJ2-6; D is uncertain. Germline assignment: CDR1 LNHDA and CDR2 SQIVND (reference sequence). This CDR3 contains 17 residues. V lost 3 bases and J 4 bases, leaving 16 bases between the germline ends. The CDR3 region is CASSIRKTVSGANVLTF. The CDR3 region has the DNA TGTGCCAGTAGTATCAGGAAAACAGTTAGCGGGGCCAACGTCCTGACTTTC. Combining the CDR3 with reference TRBV19 and TRBJ2-6 gives the whole variable domain DGGITQSPKYLFRKEGQNVTLSCEQNLNHDAMYWYRQDPGQGLRLIYYSQIVNDFQKGDIAEGYSVSREKKESFPLTVTSAQKNPTAFYLCASSIRKTVSGANVLTFGAGSRLTVL.

This chain connects TRBV30 to TRBJ1-3, with TRBD1 matching 7 bases. V shed 0 bases and J 4 bases; nucleotides not matched to a gene: 6. In germline, CDR1 is GTSNPN, CDR2 SVGIG (reference sequence). This CDR3 has 15 residues. DNA for the CDR3: TGTGCCTGGAGTGTACCTCAGGGGGTAGGAAACACCATATATTTT. It specifies CAWSVPQGVGNTIYF.

The chain links TRBV7-3 to TRBJ2-3; perhaps TRBD2 as D (6 bases). CDR1 and CDR2 (germline): SGHTA, FQGTGA. The V and J ends lost 5 bases and 4 bases respectively, with 13 bases between them. The CDR3 is 14 residues long. For the CDR3, the DNA is TGTGCCAGCAGCCGCATGGGGGGATCAGATACGCAGTATTTT. Translation gives CASSRMGGSDTQYF.

The J gene is TRBJ2-6, the V gene TRBV7-2, with TRBD2 as a possible D gene (7 bases). Per germline, CDR1 SGHTA and CDR2 FQGNSA. V was trimmed by 5 bases and J by 11 bases, leaving 19 bases between them. The CDR3 has 15 amino acids. In DNA, the CDR3 is TGTGCCAGCAGCCCCCGGGGAGGGGGAAGTGACGTCCTGACTTTC. It translates to CASSPRGGGSDVLTF.

This clone is a singleton in its sample. V is TRBV5-1 and J is TRBJ1-1; D not resolved. Germline values: CDR1 SGHRS, CDR2 YFSETQ. The CDR3 runs 14 residues. Trimming took 4 bases from V and 1 from J, leaving 11 bases between them. CDR3 DNA: TGCGCCAGCAGCAGACGGGGAGGGAACACTGAAGCTTTCTTT. It is translated as CASSRRGGNTEAFF. The full variable domain, completed using reference TRBV5-1 and TRBJ1-1, is KAGVTQTPRYLIKTRGQQVTLSCSPISGHRSVSWYQQTPGQGLQFLFEYFSETQRNKGNFPGRFSGRQFSNSRSEMNVSTLELGDSALYLCASSRRGGNTEAFFGQGTRLTVV.

The chain has TRBV7-3 and TRBJ1-2; 8 nucleotides align to TRBD1. With 5 bases clipped from V and 2 bases from J, the junction kept 7 bases outside the gene matches. Germline V gene data show CDR1 as SGHTA and CDR2 as FQGTGA. The CDR3 is made up of 15 amino acids. The chain's CDR3 is CASSPGQATNYGYTF. The CDR3 bases are TGTGCCAGCAGCCCGGGACAGGCCACAAACTATGGCTACACCTTC.

V is TRBV19 and J is TRBJ1-2; the D gene is possibly TRBD1 (6 bases). This CDR3 is 14 amino acids long. Germline-derived CDR1 and CDR2 are LNHDA and SQIVND (reference sequence). Trimming left V 4 bases short and J 2 bases short, with 11 bases between. The CDR3 region has the DNA TGTGCCAGTAGTACAATCCAGGGGAACTATGGCTACACCTTC. This sequence encodes CASSTIQGNYGYTF.

This chain joins TRBV19 and TRBJ1-5, with 8 bases that match TRBD1. This CDR3 is built from 13 residues. The germline V gene has CDR1 LNHDA and CDR2 SQIVND (reference sequence). V was pared by 5 bases and J by 5 bases, with 2 bases of the junction left unmatched. Here the CDR3 reads CASSHRGDQPQHF. As DNA, the CDR3 is TGTGCCAGTAGTCACAGGGGGGATCAGCCCCAGCATTTT.

The DNA for the CDR3 is TGTGCCAGCAGTCCGAACTCGGGACAGGGGGCCGGAGGGGCAGAGACCCAGTACTTC. Translation gives CASSPNSGQGAGGAETQYF. The V and J genes are TRBV7-3 and TRBJ2-5, with 12 bases lining up with TRBD1. The trim removed 6 bases at V and 4 bases at J, leaving 18 bases unmatched. There are 19 residues in the CDR3. Germline assignment: CDR1 SGHTA and CDR2 FQGTGA.

J is TRBJ1-6 and V is TRBV2; 11 bases align to TRBD1. This CDR3 region has 18 residues. The V segment lost 7 bases and the J segment 7 bases; nucleotides outside the gene matches: 15. Germline V gene sequence: CDR1 SNHLY, CDR2 FYNNEI. The CDR3 nucleotides read TGTGCCAGCATCCGGACAGGGGGCACTCCAACCCCGAATTCACCCCTCCACTTT. Translating gives CASIRTGGTPTPNSPLHF.

V is TRBV25-1 and J is TRBJ2-5, with 7 positions matching TRBD2. CDR1 and CDR2 from the germline V gene are MGHDK and SYGVNS. This CDR3 is 14 amino acids long. J gave up 6 bases and V 2 bases, and 6 bases lay outside the gene matches. CDR3 DNA: TGTGCCAGCAGTGAAGTCGGGGGGAGACAGACCCAGTACTTC. Translation: CASSEVGGRQTQYF.

The chain carries TRBV7-2 and TRBJ2-3; possibly TRBD2 for D (6 bases). The germline CDR1 and CDR2 sequences are SGHTA and FQGNSA. This CDR3 is built from 12 residues. V was cut by 1 base and J by 8 bases, with 7 bases left in between. CDR3 loop: CASSLEGGTQYF. CDR3 nucleotides: TGTGCCAGCAGCTTAGAGGGAGGTACGCAGTATTTT.

The chain recombines TRBV4-1 with TRBJ1-6; 9 positions match TRBD1. CDR1 is MGHRA, CDR2 YSYEKL, per germline. J lost 5 bases, V lost 6 bases, and 5 bases had no gene match. The CDR3 length is 15 residues. The CDR3 DNA follows: TGCGCCAGCAGATTACAGGGGGCTGATAATTCACCCCTCCACTTT. Translating it yields CASRLQGADNSPLHF.